This section outlines one TCR beta chain sequence together with its context. The antigen is not known. The data stem from a study of CD8 T cells in Susac syndrome. The CDR3 length is 15 residues. Trimming stripped 2 bases from V and 3 bases from J, with 11 bases between. General observations from the study: As the study acknowledged, the number of individuals in its TCR sequencing and HLA analysis was relatively small.

Random hexamers were used to reverse transcribe the RNA input (about 0.45 to 1 ug). TCR beta CDR3 was amplified by immunoSEQ multiplex PCR. This amplification extended across 54 Vbeta and 13 Jbeta segments. TCRdb reprocessed the immunoSEQ multiplex PCR reads via MiXCR and lists one record per CDR3 protein. The repertoire includes approximately 160,000 distinct CDR3 sequences, roughly 92% of them detected once, and approximately 0.09% sits in the top ten. TCR beta was sequenced from blood CD8+ and CD4+ T cells. This TCR came from a human donor with multiple sclerosis. Sequencing was done on a sample of CD4+ T cells from PBMCs. This chain links TRBV12-3 or TRBV12-4 with TRBJ1-5, with D perhaps TRBD1 (5 bases). The CDR3 DNA reads as TGTGCCAGCAGTTTACAGGGTGGGAACAATCAGCCCCAGCATTTT. This translates into CASSLQGGNNQPQHF.